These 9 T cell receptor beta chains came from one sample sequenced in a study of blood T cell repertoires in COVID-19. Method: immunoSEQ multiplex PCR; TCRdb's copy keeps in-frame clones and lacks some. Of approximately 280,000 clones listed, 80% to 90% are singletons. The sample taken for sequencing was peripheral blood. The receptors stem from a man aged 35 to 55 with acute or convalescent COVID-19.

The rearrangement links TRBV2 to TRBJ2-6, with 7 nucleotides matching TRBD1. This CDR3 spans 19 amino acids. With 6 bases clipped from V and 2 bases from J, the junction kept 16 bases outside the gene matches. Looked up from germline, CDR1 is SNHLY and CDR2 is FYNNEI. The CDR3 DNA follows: TGTGCCAGCAGCGGCACTCTGACAGGGCACCCCCCTGGGGCCAACGTCCTGACTTTC. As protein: CASSGTLTGHPPGANVLTF.

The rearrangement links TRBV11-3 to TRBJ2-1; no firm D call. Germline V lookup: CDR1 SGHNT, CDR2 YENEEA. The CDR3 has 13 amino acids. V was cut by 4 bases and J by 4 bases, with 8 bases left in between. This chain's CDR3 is CASSSVPYNEQFF. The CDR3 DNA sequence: TGTGCCAGCAGCTCGGTACCTTACAATGAGCAGTTCTTC.

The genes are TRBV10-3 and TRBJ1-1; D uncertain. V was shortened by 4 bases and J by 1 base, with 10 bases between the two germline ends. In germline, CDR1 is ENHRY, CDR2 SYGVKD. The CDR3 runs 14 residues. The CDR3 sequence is CAISGQVKNTEAFF. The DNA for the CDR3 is TGTGCCATCAGTGGCCAGGTAAAGAACACTGAAGCTTTCTTT.

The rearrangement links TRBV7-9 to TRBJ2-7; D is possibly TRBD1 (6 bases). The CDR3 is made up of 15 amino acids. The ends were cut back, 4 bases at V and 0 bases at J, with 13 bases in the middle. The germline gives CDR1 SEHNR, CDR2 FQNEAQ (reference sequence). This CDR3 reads CASSSDRKSSYEQYF. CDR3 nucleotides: TGTGCCAGCAGCTCGGACAGAAAGAGCTCCTACGAGCAGTACTTC.

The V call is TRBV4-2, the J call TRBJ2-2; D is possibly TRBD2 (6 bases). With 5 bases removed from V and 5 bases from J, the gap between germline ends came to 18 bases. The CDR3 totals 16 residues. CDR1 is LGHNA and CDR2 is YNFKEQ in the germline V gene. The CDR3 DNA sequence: TGTGCCAGCAGCGAGACCCGGGGGTTGAGGACCGGGGAGCTGTTTTTT. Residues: CASSETRGLRTGELFF.

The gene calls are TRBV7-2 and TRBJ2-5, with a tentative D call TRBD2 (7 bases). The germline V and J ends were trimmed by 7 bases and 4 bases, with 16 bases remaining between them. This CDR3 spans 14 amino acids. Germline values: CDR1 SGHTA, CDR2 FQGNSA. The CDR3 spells CASTPTGGPETQYF. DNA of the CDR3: TGTGCCAGCACCCCAACGGGGGGCCCAGAGACCCAGTACTTC.

CDR3 nucleotides: TGTGCCATCAGTCTAGCGGGGGGGGTCTCCTACAATGAGCAGTTCTTC. This gives the protein CAISLAGGVSYNEQFF. V usage is TRBV10-3 and J usage is TRBJ2-1; 12 bases align to TRBD2. V shed 5 bases and J 0 bases; nucleotides not matched to a gene: 2. This CDR3 has 16 amino acids. The germline V gene has CDR1 ENHRY and CDR2 SYGVKD.

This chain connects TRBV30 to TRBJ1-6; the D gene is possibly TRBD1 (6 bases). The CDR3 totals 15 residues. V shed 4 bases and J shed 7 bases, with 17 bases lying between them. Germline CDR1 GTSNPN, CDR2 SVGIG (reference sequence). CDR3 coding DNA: TGTGCCTGGACCCTTCGGGGGGCAGAGAATTCACCCCTCCACTTT. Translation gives CAWTLRGAENSPLHF.

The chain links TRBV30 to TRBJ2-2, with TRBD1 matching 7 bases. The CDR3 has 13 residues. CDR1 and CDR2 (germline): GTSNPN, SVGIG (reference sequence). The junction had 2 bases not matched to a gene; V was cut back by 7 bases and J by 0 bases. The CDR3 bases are TGTGCCTCCGGACAGGCGAACACCGGGGAGCTGTTTTTT. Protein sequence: CASGQANTGELFF.